Listed below are T cell receptor beta chains from one sample, sequenced in a study of blood T cell repertoires in COVID-19. Sequencing was performed with immunoSEQ multiplex PCR; in TCRdb, only in-frame clones are kept and a portion is missing. The table lists 250,000 to 400,000 clones, 90% of them singletons. Sequenced: peripheral blood. Receptor source: a woman under 40 with COVID-19, enrolled during active disease. Both conserved end residues are part of each CDR3. D genes are given only for firm matches. For some rows the clone size is stated as once, few or many, or as a class when expanded; others skip it.

cdr3_nt: TGTGCCAGTAGCCTCCATAGAGATAATTCACCCCTCCACTTT; cdr3_aa: CASSLHRDNSPLHF; clone_size: once; v_call: TRBV19; d_call: .; j_call: TRBJ1-6
cdr3_nt: TGTGCCAGCACCATAGGACAGGTTAAAGAGACCCAGTACTTC; cdr3_aa: CASTIGQVKETQYF; clone_size: .; v_call: TRBV5-8; d_call: TRBD1; j_call: TRBJ2-5
cdr3_nt: TGCGCCAGCAGTGACTCGCGGGAGCTTGTTACGCAGTATTTT; cdr3_aa: CASSDSRELVTQYF; clone_size: .; v_call: TRBV10-1; d_call: TRBD2; j_call: TRBJ2-3
cdr3_nt: TGTGCCTGGAGTGACAGACGCAATCAGCCCCAGCATTTT; cdr3_aa: CAWSDRRNQPQHF; clone_size: .; v_call: TRBV30; d_call: .; j_call: TRBJ1-5
cdr3_nt: TGTGCCAGCAGTTTAGGGACTAGCGGGAGACGTGAGCAGTTCTTC; cdr3_aa: CASSLGTSGRREQFF; clone_size: .; v_call: TRBV27; d_call: TRBD2; j_call: TRBJ2-1
cdr3_nt: TGTGCCAGCAGCCAAGAGGGGGAGGTCCAGCATTTT; cdr3_aa: CASSQEGEVQHF; clone_size: once; v_call: TRBV3-1/TRBV3-2; d_call: .; j_call: TRBJ1-5
cdr3_nt: TGTGCCAGTAGCGCTAGCGGGGTATCCTACGAGCAGTACTTC; cdr3_aa: CASSASGVSYEQYF; clone_size: .; v_call: TRBV19; d_call: TRBD2; j_call: TRBJ2-7
cdr3_nt: TGTGCCAGCAGTCCCCCCCCTAGCGGGAGGACCGGGGAGCTGTTTTTT; cdr3_aa: CASSPPPSGRTGELFF; clone_size: once; v_call: TRBV28; d_call: TRBD2; j_call: TRBJ2-2
cdr3_nt: TGTGCCAGCAGCCTGCGGGGCTACGAGCAGTACTTC; cdr3_aa: CASSLRGYEQYF; clone_size: .; v_call: TRBV3-1/TRBV3-2; d_call: .; j_call: TRBJ2-7
cdr3_nt: TGTGCCATCAGTCCCGGACATGGGGCTACTGAAGCTTTCTTT; cdr3_aa: CAISPGHGATEAFF; clone_size: .; v_call: TRBV10-3; d_call: .; j_call: TRBJ1-1
cdr3_nt: TGTGCCAGCAGCTCCGGACTAGCGGTGAAGACAGATACGCAGTATTTT; cdr3_aa: CASSSGLAVKTDTQYF; clone_size: .; v_call: TRBV7-2; d_call: TRBD2; j_call: TRBJ2-3
cdr3_nt: TGCGCCAGCAGCCAGGGAATACAGGTGAATCAGCCCCAGCATTTT; cdr3_aa: CASSQGIQVNQPQHF; clone_size: .; v_call: TRBV4-1; d_call: .; j_call: TRBJ1-5
cdr3_nt: TGTGCCAGCAGTGAAGCGTTCGGGACCAGCGGGGCCGAGCAGTACTTC; cdr3_aa: CASSEAFGTSGAEQYF; clone_size: .; v_call: TRBV6-1; d_call: TRBD2; j_call: TRBJ2-7
cdr3_nt: TGTGCCAGCAGCTCCAGTGGGGGCCTCACAGATACGCAGTATTTT; cdr3_aa: CASSSSGGLTDTQYF; clone_size: .; v_call: TRBV11-3; d_call: .; j_call: TRBJ2-3
cdr3_nt: TGTGCCAGCTCCGTCTCTAGGGGTTACAATGAGCAGTTCTTC; cdr3_aa: CASSVSRGYNEQFF; clone_size: .; v_call: TRBV18; d_call: .; j_call: TRBJ2-1
cdr3_nt: TGTGCCAGCAGTTTGACAGGATATAATTCACCCCTCCACTTT; cdr3_aa: CASSLTGYNSPLHF; clone_size: .; v_call: TRBV2; d_call: .; j_call: TRBJ1-6
cdr3_nt: TGTGCCAGCAGCTTAGGCCCAAGACAGGGAATCTATGGCTACACCTTC; cdr3_aa: CASSLGPRQGIYGYTF; clone_size: once; v_call: TRBV7-9; d_call: TRBD1; j_call: TRBJ1-2
cdr3_nt: TGTGCCAGCAGTGGATGGGGGGAGGGGTACAATGAGCAGTTCTTC; cdr3_aa: CASSGWGEGYNEQFF; clone_size: .; v_call: TRBV5-4; d_call: TRBD2; j_call: TRBJ2-1
cdr3_nt: TGCGCCAGCAGCTTTACCGGGACAGGGCTCTACGAGCAGTACTTC; cdr3_aa: CASSFTGTGLYEQYF; clone_size: .; v_call: TRBV5-1; d_call: TRBD1; j_call: TRBJ2-7
cdr3_nt: TGTGCCACCAGCAGAGGGAGGGGCTACGAGCAGTACTTC; cdr3_aa: CATSRGRGYEQYF; clone_size: .; v_call: TRBV15; d_call: .; j_call: TRBJ2-7
cdr3_nt: TGTGCCAGCAGTGAAGCGCGTGCGTATTTGCCCCAGCATTTT; cdr3_aa: CASSEARAYLPQHF; clone_size: .; v_call: TRBV2; d_call: .; j_call: TRBJ1-5
cdr3_nt: TGTGCCAGCAGCTTAAGAGAGCGGGATGAGCAGTTCTTC; cdr3_aa: CASSLRERDEQFF; clone_size: .; v_call: TRBV11-3; d_call: .; j_call: TRBJ2-1
cdr3_nt: TGTGCCAGCAGCCAAGTGGGGACTAGCTTCATTCAGTACTTC; cdr3_aa: CASSQVGTSFIQYF; clone_size: .; v_call: TRBV3-1/TRBV3-2; d_call: TRBD2; j_call: TRBJ2-4
cdr3_nt: TGTGCCAGCAGTGACGAAAAAGAGGGATCTGGAAACACCATATATTTT; cdr3_aa: CASSDEKEGSGNTIYF; clone_size: once; v_call: TRBV6-1; d_call: .; j_call: TRBJ1-3
cdr3_nt: TGTGCCAGCAGCCAACAACTTGGGGCGCCCTTGGGCTATGGCTACACCTTC; cdr3_aa: CASSQQLGAPLGYGYTF; clone_size: .; v_call: TRBV3-1/TRBV3-2; d_call: .; j_call: TRBJ1-2
cdr3_nt: TGCGCCAGCAGCTTGGCAGGGGATGGCTACACCTTC; cdr3_aa: CASSLAGDGYTF; clone_size: .; v_call: TRBV5-1; d_call: .; j_call: TRBJ1-2
cdr3_nt: TGTGCCAGCACCTACAGGGCCCTTACCCTTGAAGCTTTCTTT; cdr3_aa: CASTYRALTLEAFF; clone_size: .; v_call: TRBV28; d_call: .; j_call: TRBJ1-1
cdr3_nt: TGTGCCAGCAGTTTTTGGCGGGAGGGCCTTGAAAACATTCAGTACTTC; cdr3_aa: CASSFWREGLENIQYF; clone_size: .; v_call: TRBV28; d_call: TRBD2; j_call: TRBJ2-4
cdr3_nt: TGTGCCTGGAGTGTACATAAGGGAGCTGAAGCTTTCTTT; cdr3_aa: CAWSVHKGAEAFF; clone_size: .; v_call: TRBV30; d_call: .; j_call: TRBJ1-1
cdr3_nt: TGTGCCATCAGCCTCCAGGGGAGTGGTGACTATGGCTACACCTTC; cdr3_aa: CAISLQGSGDYGYTF; clone_size: .; v_call: TRBV10-3; d_call: .; j_call: TRBJ1-2
cdr3_nt: TGCAGTGCTAGAGCCCCGCGGGCTCGGGTCTTT; cdr3_aa: CSARAPRARVF; clone_size: .; v_call: TRBV20-1; d_call: .; j_call: TRBJ1-1
cdr3_nt: TGTGCCAGCGGAAAGGACCCGGGGAGGACTGAAGCTTTCTTT; cdr3_aa: CASGKDPGRTEAFF; clone_size: .; v_call: TRBV5-4; d_call: .; j_call: TRBJ1-1
cdr3_nt: TGTGCCAGCAGTTATAGCCATGGCTACACCTTC; cdr3_aa: CASSYSHGYTF; clone_size: .; v_call: TRBV6-6; d_call: .; j_call: TRBJ1-2
cdr3_nt: TGTGCCAGCAGCCAGGACAAAGGGCCCCTCCACTTT; cdr3_aa: CASSQDKGPLHF; clone_size: .; v_call: TRBV6-6; d_call: .; j_call: TRBJ1-6
cdr3_nt: TGTGCCAGCAGTCGATCTGGACAGGGGAACTATGGCTACACCTTC; cdr3_aa: CASSRSGQGNYGYTF; clone_size: .; v_call: TRBV6-6; d_call: TRBD1; j_call: TRBJ1-2
cdr3_nt: TGTGCCAGCAGTTTATTCGGGAGTCAGGGGGGTCGGGCTGAAGCTTTCTTT; cdr3_aa: CASSLFGSQGGRAEAFF; clone_size: .; v_call: TRBV27; d_call: TRBD1; j_call: TRBJ1-1
cdr3_nt: TGTGCCAGCAGCTCAATCGGACAGGGGGCGAATTCACCCCTCCACTTT; cdr3_aa: CASSSIGQGANSPLHF; clone_size: few; v_call: TRBV7-8; d_call: TRBD1; j_call: TRBJ1-6
cdr3_nt: TGTGCCAGCAGCTTACAGGGACTCAGTTCCTACAATGAGCAGTTCTTC; cdr3_aa: CASSLQGLSSYNEQFF; clone_size: .; v_call: TRBV11-2; d_call: .; j_call: TRBJ2-1
cdr3_nt: TGTGCCAGCCACACCATGACAGGCGGATCACCCCTCCACTTT; cdr3_aa: CASHTMTGGSPLHF; clone_size: .; v_call: TRBV28; d_call: .; j_call: TRBJ1-6
cdr3_nt: TGTGCCAGCAGTCAGGGGTTCTCCAGTGGCTACACCTTC; cdr3_aa: CASSQGFSSGYTF; clone_size: .; v_call: TRBV6-5; d_call: .; j_call: TRBJ1-2
cdr3_nt: TGTGCTAGTGGTTTTGGACAGGGTTTTAATTCACCCCTCCACTTT; cdr3_aa: CASGFGQGFNSPLHF; clone_size: few; v_call: TRBV12-5; d_call: TRBD1; j_call: TRBJ1-6
cdr3_nt: TGTGCCAGCAGCTTGGGACTAGCGGGAGATGTTGAGTTCTTC; cdr3_aa: CASSLGLAGDVEFF; clone_size: .; v_call: TRBV5-6; d_call: TRBD2; j_call: TRBJ2-1
cdr3_nt: TGTGCCAGCAGCGTCGGGACAGTTATTTCCACCTATGGCTACACCTTC; cdr3_aa: CASSVGTVISTYGYTF; clone_size: .; v_call: TRBV9; d_call: TRBD1; j_call: TRBJ1-2
cdr3_nt: TGTGCCAGCAAGGTTGCGACAGGGGGTGAAGAGCAGTACTTC; cdr3_aa: CASKVATGGEEQYF; clone_size: .; v_call: TRBV2; d_call: TRBD1; j_call: TRBJ2-7
cdr3_nt: TGTGCCAGCTCACCGTCTCAGGGGGTGTTTGGCGAGCAGTACTTC; cdr3_aa: CASSPSQGVFGEQYF; clone_size: .; v_call: TRBV18; d_call: TRBD1; j_call: TRBJ2-7
cdr3_nt: TGCGCCAGCAGCTTCGACAGGGGAAATACGCAGTATTTT; cdr3_aa: CASSFDRGNTQYF; clone_size: .; v_call: TRBV5-1; d_call: TRBD1; j_call: TRBJ2-3
cdr3_nt: TGTGCCTGGAGTGCCCGACGGACAGGGATCTACGAGCAGTACTTC; cdr3_aa: CAWSARRTGIYEQYF; clone_size: .; v_call: TRBV30; d_call: TRBD1; j_call: TRBJ2-7
cdr3_nt: TGTGCCGCCTCCCCTCAGGGAAGTGGCTACGAGCAGTACTTC; cdr3_aa: CAASPQGSGYEQYF; clone_size: .; v_call: TRBV27; d_call: .; j_call: TRBJ2-7